This is a list of T cell receptor beta chains from one sample in a study of CD4 T cells in relation to SARS-CoV-2 and coronaviruses. These receptors' targets are unknown. Measured with immunoSEQ multiplex PCR; TCRdb has only the in-frame clones, and not every one. This table holds some 30,000 clones, roughly 78% found once. The specimen sequenced was CD4+ T cells from PBMCs, cultured in vitro. These receptors all stem from a human donor in good health. The CDR3 runs from the conserved cysteine through the conserved F or W. A D gene is named only where the DNA matches it firmly. Size is omitted from some rows. Given values are once, few, many or a class for expanded clones.

V: TRBV12-3/TRBV12-4
J: TRBJ2-3
D: NA
size: NA
DNA: TGTGCCAGCCACGGAGCAGATACGCAGTATTTT
CDR3: CASHGADTQYF

V: TRBV5-1
J: TRBJ1-1
D: NA
size: NA
DNA: TGCGCCAGCAGCGCGGACAGGAACACTGAAGCTTTCTTT
CDR3: CASSADRNTEAFF

V: TRBV14
J: TRBJ2-4
D: NA
size: NA
DNA: TGTGCCAGCAGCCAAAGGCAGACCCTAGCCAAAAACATTCAGTACTTC
CDR3: CASSQRQTLAKNIQYF

V: TRBV6-5
J: TRBJ1-3
D: NA
size: NA
DNA: TGTGCCAGTAGGACCTCCTCTGGAAACACCATATATTTT
CDR3: CASRTSSGNTIYF

V: TRBV6-5
J: TRBJ2-6
D: NA
size: NA
DNA: TGTGCCAGCAAAGGGGGAGTGTTCGGGGCCAACGTCCTGACTTTC
CDR3: CASKGGVFGANVLTF

V: TRBV29-1
J: TRBJ2-5
D: TRBD2
size: NA
DNA: TGCAGCGCTGCTAGCGGGAGGGTGCGAGAGACCCAGTACTTC
CDR3: CSAASGRVRETQYF

V: TRBV5-4
J: TRBJ2-3
D: TRBD2
size: NA
DNA: TGTGCCAGCAGCTTGGGTTTAGCGGGAAGCACAGATACGCAGTATTTT
CDR3: CASSLGLAGSTDTQYF

V: TRBV7-2
J: TRBJ2-3
D: TRBD2
size: NA
DNA: TGTGCCAGCAGCCTCTGGGGGGGGGTGGCAGATACGCAGTATTTT
CDR3: CASSLWGGVADTQYF

V: TRBV4-3
J: TRBJ1-5
D: NA
size: few
DNA: TGCGCCAGCAGCCAAGATCTTAAGGGCAATCAGCCCCAGCATTTT
CDR3: CASSQDLKGNQPQHF

V: TRBV3-1/TRBV3-2
J: TRBJ1-2
D: NA
size: NA
DNA: TGTGCCAGCAGGAACGCCCACTCAATACAGAGTATATCCTTC
CDR3: CASRNAHSIQSISF

V: TRBV7-2
J: TRBJ2-2
D: NA
size: few
DNA: TGTGCCAGCAGTCCCAGGGGAGGATCGAACACCGGGGAGCTGTTTTTT
CDR3: CASSPRGGSNTGELFF

V: TRBV4-3
J: TRBJ2-1
D: NA
size: NA
DNA: TGCGCCAGCAGCCAAGATCTCGCGAGGGGGGGGGTCAATGAGCAGTTCTTC
CDR3: CASSQDLARGGVNEQFF

V: TRBV7-6
J: TRBJ2-5
D: TRBD2
size: NA
DNA: TGTGCCAGCAGCGCCCGGACTAGCGGGGGGGCATGGGAGACCCAGTACTTC
CDR3: CASSARTSGGAWETQYF

V: TRBV5-4
J: TRBJ2-3
D: TRBD2
size: NA
DNA: TGTGCCAGCAGCTTGGGTCTAGCGGGAGCAGATACGCAGTATTTT
CDR3: CASSLGLAGADTQYF

V: TRBV6-6
J: TRBJ1-2
D: NA
size: NA
DNA: TGTGCCAGCAGAGAGTCGGGACAAGTTACTGGCTACACCTTC
CDR3: CASRESGQVTGYTF

V: TRBV7-2
J: TRBJ2-5
D: NA
size: NA
DNA: TGTGCCAGCAGCTTAGGGGGTAGCCAAGAGACCCAGTACTTC
CDR3: CASSLGGSQETQYF

V: TRBV9
J: TRBJ1-2
D: NA
size: NA
DNA: TGTGCCAGCAGCAAAGAACTAGCGGGGGGGGCTCAGTATCTTGGCTACACCTTC
CDR3: CASSKELAGGAQYLGYTF

V: TRBV6-5
J: TRBJ2-1
D: TRBD1
size: NA
DNA: TGTGCCAGCAGGGCCCAGGGGGTGATAAGGGGTGAGCAGTTCTTC
CDR3: CASRAQGVIRGEQFF

V: TRBV6-1
J: TRBJ2-3
D: TRBD1
size: NA
DNA: TGTGCCAGCAGTGATGGAGGCTTACAGGGGGGCAGGACAGATACGCAGTATTTT
CDR3: CASSDGGLQGGRTDTQYF

V: TRBV19
J: TRBJ1-4
D: NA
size: once
DNA: TGTGCCAGTCGGGTCGCGAGGGAAAAACTGTTTTTT
CDR3: CASRVAREKLFF

V: TRBV7-2
J: TRBJ2-1
D: NA
size: NA
DNA: TGTGCCAGCAGCTCCACTGAGGGGTCCTACAATGAGCAGTTCTTC
CDR3: CASSSTEGSYNEQFF

V: TRBV7-9
J: TRBJ2-1
D: NA
size: NA
DNA: TGTGCCAGCAGCTATGAGGGAAGCTCCTACAATGAGCAGTTCTTC
CDR3: CASSYEGSSYNEQFF

V: TRBV3-1/TRBV3-2
J: TRBJ1-2
D: NA
size: NA
DNA: TGTGCCAGCAGCCGCGTGACCTTTTGGGGTACTAACTATGGCTACACCTTC
CDR3: CASSRVTFWGTNYGYTF

V: TRBV6-5
J: TRBJ2-7
D: NA
size: NA
DNA: TGTGCCAGCAGTTACTCGGATGTTGGCGGCTACGAGCAGTACTTC
CDR3: CASSYSDVGGYEQYF

V: TRBV19
J: TRBJ2-5
D: TRBD1
size: NA
DNA: TGTGCCACCACGGGACAGGTTAAAGAGACCCAGTACTTC
CDR3: CATTGQVKETQYF

V: TRBV3-1/TRBV3-2
J: TRBJ1-5
D: TRBD1
size: once
DNA: TGTGCCAGCAGCCAAGGTACAGGGGGTATTCAGCCCCAGCATTTT
CDR3: CASSQGTGGIQPQHF

V: TRBV5-4
J: TRBJ2-7
D: NA
size: NA
DNA: TGTGCCAGCAGCTTGGCACAGGGCCGCTACGAGCAGTACTTC
CDR3: CASSLAQGRYEQYF

V: TRBV11-2
J: TRBJ1-1
D: NA
size: few
DNA: TGTGCCAGCAGCTTAGTGAGTCGCGGGGTAGCTTTCTTT
CDR3: CASSLVSRGVAFF

V: TRBV19
J: TRBJ1-5
D: TRBD1
size: NA
DNA: TGTGCCAGTACCACCCTTGGACAGGGTCTTGAGCCCCAGCATTTT
CDR3: CASTTLGQGLEPQHF

V: TRBV7-7
J: TRBJ2-7
D: TRBD1
size: NA
DNA: TGTGCCAGCAGCTTAGGTATAGGGACAGGGGCCCGGGAGCAGTACTTC
CDR3: CASSLGIGTGAREQYF

V: TRBV18
J: TRBJ1-6
D: NA
size: few
DNA: TGTGCCAGCTCACCACCTTCCTTGGGAAGGAGGAATTCACCCCTCCACTTT
CDR3: CASSPPSLGRRNSPLHF

V: TRBV6-5
J: TRBJ2-1
D: NA
size: NA
DNA: TGTGCCAGTAGACGACCCCTCGGGAACAATGAGCAGTTCTTC
CDR3: CASRRPLGNNEQFF

V: TRBV7-3
J: TRBJ2-3
D: NA
size: once
DNA: TGTGCCAGCAGCTTTGTTGGAGATACGCAGTATTTT
CDR3: CASSFVGDTQYF

V: TRBV5-1
J: TRBJ2-7
D: TRBD2
size: once
DNA: TGCGCCAGCAGCACCGGGACTAGCGGGGCCCCCAGCGAGCAGTACTTC
CDR3: CASSTGTSGAPSEQYF

V: TRBV5-1
J: TRBJ1-4
D: NA
size: NA
DNA: TGCGCCAGCAGCTTGTATCAGGGACCTAATGAAAAACTGTTTTTT
CDR3: CASSLYQGPNEKLFF

V: TRBV3-1/TRBV3-2
J: TRBJ2-7
D: NA
size: NA
DNA: TGTGCCAGCAGCGCTGGGGGCGGGATCGGGACCTACGAGCAGTACTTC
CDR3: CASSAGGGIGTYEQYF

V: TRBV5-1
J: TRBJ2-4
D: TRBD2
size: NA
DNA: TGCGCCAGCAGCCCAGCTTATGGTACTAGGACTAGCGGGGGGGCCTTAAACATTCAGTACTTC
CDR3: CASSPAYGTRTSGGALNIQYF

V: TRBV12-3/TRBV12-4
J: TRBJ2-5
D: NA
size: once
DNA: TGTGCCAGCAGTTTTGATCGAGAGACCCAGTACTTC
CDR3: CASSFDRETQYF

V: TRBV30
J: TRBJ1-1
D: NA
size: NA
DNA: TGTGCCTGGAGTGTAAGCGGGGGAGCGGCTTTCTTT
CDR3: CAWSVSGGAAFF

V: TRBV27
J: TRBJ2-6
D: NA
size: NA
DNA: TGTGCCAGCAGTCAGAGGACAGTTTCTGGGGCCAACGTCCTGACTTTC
CDR3: CASSQRTVSGANVLTF

V: TRBV5-5
J: TRBJ1-2
D: NA
size: NA
DNA: TGTGCCAGCAGCCTATCCGGGGGAGCGGCTAACTATGGCTACACCTTC
CDR3: CASSLSGGAANYGYTF